This TCR beta chain derives from a study of a mutant IDH1 vaccine in newly diagnosed glioma (dated by TCRdb to the early 2020s). In terms of the full investigation: Patients received eight vaccinations in weeks 1, 3, 5, 7, 11, 15, 19 and 23, corresponding to visits V03 through V10. Vaccination started 4-6 weeks after radiotherapy alone, or was given together with temozolomide cycles in the groups whose treatment included chemotherapy. Of the 25 to 35 treated patients, approximately 62% were male and roughly 38% were female, and a mean age of around 40 years was recorded. Before enrollment, patients had received standard therapy of radiotherapy alone, temozolomide alone, or radiochemotherapy with temozolomide; most received the combination. Peripheral blood was drawn at six visits: V03 (baseline), V05, V07, V10, V12 and V13. For exploratory analyses, approximately 25 treated patients had longitudinal TCRB deep sequencing done wherever samples were available. Overall results and qualifications from the work: The authors noted that analyses of patient blood samples could not be reproduced because of sample limitations. Selection of PBMC samples for TCRB deep sequencing was based on availability. Changes in the top peripheral T cell clonotypes picked up by TCRB sequencing did not appear to be linked to pseudoprogression. Immune responses induced by the vaccine were seen in about 93% of patients across multiple MHC alleles.

Reading the label with the study, this specimen's time point is: week 11, during vaccination. A 20-mer mutant IDH1 peptide at 300 micrograms in Montanide made up each vaccine dose, which was injected subcutaneously together with topical imiquimod. The donors had newly diagnosed IDH1-mutant astrocytomas of WHO grade 3 or 4 that showed loss of nuclear ATRX. The samples were drawn from NOA16, a multicentre, single-arm, open-label phase I trial in Germany that tested a mutant IDH1 peptide vaccine in humans for the first time. The DNeasy Blood and Tissue Kit was used to extract genomic DNA from EDTA blood for TCRB sequencing. For this clone: Its recognized antigen is unknown. No base qualities exist here, and no much larger clone lies one base off it.

The CDR3 numbers 13 residues from cysteine through phenylalanine. The kept DNA is CDR3 alone, 39 bases in frame from the first base. V loses 4 bases, J loses 5 bases, and the germline ends lie 10 bases apart. CDR1 and CDR2 were assigned from the germline V gene as SGHTA and FQGNSA. Library preparation was by the immunoSEQ multiplex PCR assay. The hsTCRB Kit was used according to the manufacturer's protocol to amplify rearranged TCR beta chain sequences. An Illumina MiSeq was used to sequence the TCRB libraries. The original methods were these. The kit vendor's proprietary platform handled demultiplexing, trimming and gene mapping. Imported from immuneACCESS, the table was reduced by TCRdb to in-frame sequences with V and J called. These copies leave out some clones; in studies compared against another copy, an unresolved V gene accounts for under half, and the cause of the remainder is not known. V and J calls and clone size come straight from that table; D and trimming were deduced from the DNA. The sample includes tens of thousands of clones, with 80% observed a single time. The top ten constitute 5% to 6.5% of the sample.

Sequences were derived from PBMCs, sampled from a glioma patient whose treatment included an IDH1 peptide vaccine. The sequence was obtained from a man in his fifties or sixties with glioma. The chain was built from TRBV7-2 and TRBJ2-3; the D gene cannot be named for sure. The base sequence is TGTGCCAGCAGCTCTGCTCTGGGAGATACGCAGTATTTT. This encodes CASSSALGDTQYF.